The 27 T cell receptor beta chains below were found in one sample sequenced in a study of T cells in Graves' hyperthyroidism and ophthalmopathy. There were TCR beta CDR3 regions amplified from RNA transcripts. The HTBI primer set was used in a first-round RT-PCR of the TCR CDR3. TCRdb ran MiXCR on the multiplex PCR reads and lists one entry per CDR3 protein. The sample records under 350,000 distinct CDR3 sequences, about a sixth being singletons. The sample taken for sequencing was blood. Every receptor here comes from a woman aged 60-70 years with Graves' ophthalmopathy.

Only a few counts were recorded for this clonotype. This rearrangement joins TRBV4-2 to TRBJ2-3, with 11 bases that match TRBD2. The CDR3 covers 15 residues. Germline V lookup: CDR1 LGHNA, CDR2 YNFKEQ. V was clipped by 1 base and J by 5 bases; unmatched bases: 2. For the CDR3, the DNA is TGTGCCAGCAGCCAAGCCGGGACTAGCGGAGATACGCAGTATTTT. Residues: CASSQAGTSGDTQYF.

This clonotype has at least ten counts. V gene TRBV20-1 combines with J gene TRBJ2-5, with 9 bases matching TRBD2. Germline V gives CDR1 DFQATT, CDR2 SNEGSKA (reference sequence). CDR3 length equals 15 residues. The J segment lost 5 bases and the V segment lost 3 bases, leaving 10 bases of the junction unmatched. CDR3 nucleotide sequence: TGCAGTGCTAGTAAGGCTAGCGGGAATGTGGAGACCCAGTACTTC. Its translation: CSASKASGNVETQYF.

This clonotype was recorded many times. This chain uses TRBV12-3 or TRBV12-4 with TRBJ2-2; the match to TRBD1 covers 7 bases. V shed 6 bases, J shed 0 bases, and the junction held 7 bases outside the gene matches. This CDR3 region has 16 residues. The CDR3 protein is CASSHRQGPNTGELFF. Here the CDR3 DNA reads TGTGCCAGCAGCCACCGACAGGGTCCGAACACCGGGGAGCTGTTTTTT.

This rearrangement joins TRBV10-1 to TRBJ2-3; 10 bases map to TRBD2. After removal of 3 bases from V and 4 bases from J, the junction contained 4 bases not matched to a gene. The CDR3 loop spans 15 amino acids. Germline V gene data show CDR1 as WNHNN and CDR2 as SYGVQD (reference sequence). The DNA of the CDR3 is TGCGCCAGCAGTGACAGCGGGGGGGCCTCAGATACGCAGTATTTT. Translating it yields CASSDSGGASDTQYF.

Many counts were recorded for this clonotype. The chain couples TRBV10-2 to TRBJ2-7, with no clear D. Germline-derived CDR1 and CDR2 are WSHSY and SAAADI. Trimming took 8 bases from V and 5 from J, leaving 16 bases between them. The CDR3 has 13 residues. Here the CDR3 reads CASGQDPGHEQYF. CDR3 bases: TGCGCCAGCGGCCAGGACCCTGGGCACGAGCAGTACTTC.

The V call is TRBV28, the J call TRBJ2-1, with TRBD2 matching over 8 bases. The V segment lost 7 bases and the J segment 4 bases; nucleotides outside the gene matches: 6. CDR1 and CDR2 from the germline V gene are MDHEN and SYDVKM. This CDR3 is built from 14 residues. The CDR3 loop reads CASTDGGRYNEQFF. DNA for the CDR3: TGTGCCAGCACGGATGGCGGGAGGTACAATGAGCAGTTCTTC. Filled out from reference TRBV28 and TRBJ2-1, the complete variable domain reads DVKVTQSSRYLVKRTGEKVFLECVQDMDHENMFWYRQDPGLGLRLIYFSYDVKMKEKGDIPEGYSVSREKKERFSLILESASTNQTSMYLCASTDGGRYNEQFFGPGTRLTVL.

This chain joins TRBV20-1 and TRBJ2-7; D uncertain. This CDR3 contains 14 residues. Trimming took off 3 bases at V and 3 bases at J, with 15 bases between the two ends. The germline V gene encodes CDR1 DFQATT and CDR2 SNEGSKA (reference sequence). This CDR3 reads CSASIGEGFYEQYF. In DNA, the CDR3 is TGCAGTGCTAGCATTGGAGAAGGCTTCTACGAGCAGTACTTC.

This clonotype showed up just a few times. J is TRBJ1-2 and V is TRBV19, with no clear D. V lost 5 bases and J 5 bases, leaving 9 bases between the germline ends. Germline V gene lookup returns CDR1 LNHDA and CDR2 SQIVND (reference sequence). The CDR3 loop spans 12 amino acids. CDR3 sequence reads: CASSETPYGYTF. The CDR3 DNA sequence: TGTGCCAGTAGTGAGACACCGTATGGCTACACCTTC.

This clonotype was counted only a few times. The genes are TRBV5-1 and TRBJ1-1; D is unclear. The length of the CDR3 is 13 residues. V lost 5 bases, J lost 0 bases, and 8 bases lay in between. CDR1 and CDR2 (germline): SGHRS, YFSETQ. CDR3 nucleotide sequence: TGCGCCAGCAGTCAGGAAATGAACACTGAAGCTTTCTTT. This codes for CASSQEMNTEAFF.

The CDR3 spells CASSAQTGNTEAFF. DNA for the CDR3: TGTGCCAGCAGCGCCCAGACAGGGAACACTGAAGCTTTCTTT. The rearrangement links TRBV9 to TRBJ1-1; tentative D call: TRBD1 (6 bases). The CDR3 covers 14 residues. Germline assignment: CDR1 SGDLS and CDR2 YYNGEE. The V end was cut by 3 bases, the J end by 1 base, with 10 bases between. The full variable domain, completed using reference TRBV9 and TRBJ1-1, is DSGVTQTPKHLITATGQRVTLRCSPRSGDLSVYWYQQSLDQGLQFLIQYYNGEERAKGNILERFSAQQFPDLHSELNLSSLELGDSALYFCASSAQTGNTEAFFGQGTRLTVV.

This clonotype appeared many times. This sequence joins TRBV5-1 and TRBJ2-5; the D gene could be TRBD1 or TRBD2 (6 bases each). The germline V and J ends were trimmed by 4 bases and 4 bases, with 23 bases remaining between them. Germline V gene data show CDR1 as SGHRS and CDR2 as YFSETQ. The CDR3 contains 17 residues. CDR3 sequence reads: CASSGSSGISGAETQYF. The CDR3 bases are TGCGCCAGCAGCGGATCCTCGGGGATTTCGGGGGCAGAGACCCAGTACTTC.

This clonotype was detected only a few times. The J gene is TRBJ2-2, the V gene TRBV5-1; D is possibly TRBD1 (6 bases). The CDR3 consists of 18 residues. Between the trimmed V and J ends, which lost 3 bases and 4 bases, there was a span of 22 bases. Germline CDR1 SGHRS, CDR2 YFSETQ. In DNA, the CDR3 is TGCGCCAGCAGCTCGGGCCCCCCGACAGGTATAGGCACCGGGGAGCTGTTTTTT. Translating gives CASSSGPPTGIGTGELFF.

The chain couples TRBV10-2 to TRBJ2-4; 9 bases align to TRBD1. The germline V gene has CDR1 WSHSY and CDR2 SAAADI. V shed 6 bases and J 0 bases; nucleotides not matched to a gene: 3. The CDR3 loop spans 15 amino acids. The CDR3 is CASRRDRVAKNIQYF. The CDR3 nucleotides read TGCGCCAGCAGACGGGACAGGGTAGCCAAAAACATTCAGTACTTC.

At least ten counts were recorded for this clonotype. The chain employs TRBV7-2 and TRBJ1-2, with 9 bases aligning to TRBD1. Trimming cost V 2 bases and J 8 bases; bases outside gene matches: 9. Germline V gene sequence: CDR1 SGHTA, CDR2 FQGNSA. The CDR3 has 15 residues. The CDR3, as DNA: TGTGCCAGCAGCTTATACGGGACAGGGCTAGGGGGCTACACCTTC. The encoded protein is CASSLYGTGLGGYTF.

This clonotype was observed a few times. This chain joins TRBV5-5 and TRBJ1-4; D is perhaps TRBD1 (6 bases). The CDR3 has 15 amino acids. Trimming removed 4 bases from V and 4 bases from J, with 14 bases in between. The germline V gene has CDR1 SGHKS and CDR2 YYEKEE (reference sequence). This chain's CDR3 is CASSQLGALNEKLFF. Here the CDR3 DNA reads TGTGCCAGCAGCCAACTGGGGGCCCTTAATGAAAAACTGTTTTTT.

Points on this clonotype: This may arise from a read error, as a much more abundant clone is one base away. This rearrangement joins TRBV7-2 to TRBJ1-6; TRBD1 matches 7 bases. The germline V gene encodes CDR1 SGHTA and CDR2 FQGNSA. CDR3 length: 16 amino acids. CDR3 sequence (DNA): TGTGCCAGCAGCACGGACAGGAACTCCCATAATTCACCCCTCCACTTT. Translating gives CASSTDRNSHNSPLHF. The full variable domain, with the rest looked up from reference TRBV7-2 and TRBJ1-6, is GAGVSQSPSNKVTEKGKDVELRCDPISGHTALYWYRQSLGQGLEFLIYFQGNSAPDKSGLPSDRFSAERTGGSVSTLTIQRTQQEDSAVYLCASSTDRNSHNSPLHFGNGTRLTVT.

The V call is TRBV20-1, the J call TRBJ1-1; D may be TRBD1 (6 bases). CDR1 is DFQATT and CDR2 is SNEGSKA in the germline V gene (reference sequence). The CDR3 is 15 amino acids. Trimming cost V 5 bases and J 4 bases, with 20 bases left between them. CDR3 sequence (DNA): TGCAGTGCTGAAAAAGGAGACGGGGGGGCCACTGAAGCTTTCTTT. Encoded protein: CSAEKGDGGATEAFF.

For this clonotype: A much larger clonotype is one base distant, so this may be a read error. The V call is TRBV19, the J call TRBJ1-1, with a possible D match to TRBD1 (5 bases). Per the germline V gene, CDR1 is LNHDA and CDR2 is SQIVND (reference sequence). The CDR3 is 14 amino acids. V was pared by 6 bases and J by 8 bases, with 19 bases between. CDR3 nucleotide sequence: TGTGCCAGTAGGTCGGGACGGGCCAACATGGAAGCTTTCTTT. It codes for CASRSGRANMEAFF.

At least ten counts were recorded for this clonotype. The rearrangement uses TRBV6-1 and TRBJ1-1; 8 bases align to TRBD1. This CDR3 comprises 15 residues. CDR1 MNHNS and CDR2 SASEGT come from the germline V gene. V gave up 0 bases and J gave up 7 bases; unmatched junction bases: 7. The chain's CDR3 is CASSEAPTGESEAFF. CDR3 nucleotide sequence: TGTGCCAGCAGTGAAGCGCCGACAGGGGAAAGTGAAGCTTTCTTT.

This clonotype was recorded many times. The chain couples TRBV7-3 to TRBJ2-1; 14 positions agree with TRBD2. V lost 8 bases and J lost 10; bases outside the gene matches: 7. This CDR3 comprises 14 residues. CDR1 SGHTA and CDR2 FQGTGA come from the germline V gene. As DNA, the CDR3 is TGTGCCAGCTCGACTAGCGGGAGGGCCGGCGAGCAGTTCTTC. As protein: CASSTSGRAGEQFF.

This clonotype was detected many times. The genes are TRBV28 and TRBJ2-1; 11 bases match TRBD2. The trim removed 5 bases at V and 1 base at J, leaving 13 bases unmatched. Per the germline V gene, CDR1 is MDHEN and CDR2 is SYDVKM. This CDR3 contains 19 residues. CDR3 residues: CASSHLGTLAGESYNEQFF. CDR3 bases: TGTGCCAGCAGTCACTTGGGAACACTAGCGGGAGAGTCCTACAATGAGCAGTTCTTC. Supplemented by reference TRBV28 and TRBJ2-1, the full variable domain reads DVKVTQSSRYLVKRTGEKVFLECVQDMDHENMFWYRQDPGLGLRLIYFSYDVKMKEKGDIPEGYSVSREKKERFSLILESASTNQTSMYLCASSHLGTLAGESYNEQFFGPGTRLTVL.

V usage is TRBV5-6 and J usage is TRBJ2-5; 10 bases fit TRBD2. Germline V CDR1 and CDR2: SGHDT, YYEEEE. Unmatched junction bases numbered 12, after V lost 2 bases and J lost 2 bases. The CDR3 consists of 18 residues. The DNA for the CDR3 is TGTGCCAGCAGCTTCGTGGACACAGCGGGGGGGCCTCAAGAGACCCAGTACTTC. As protein: CASSFVDTAGGPQETQYF.

This chain joins TRBV6-5 and TRBJ1-4, with a weak D call TRBD1 (5 bases). The CDR3 loop spans 14 amino acids. Trimming took off 2 bases at V and 6 bases at J, with 10 bases between the two ends. Germline V lookup: CDR1 MNHEY, CDR2 SVGAGI. For the CDR3, the DNA is TGTGCCAGCAGTTACAGGGGCGCGGATGAAAAACTGTTTTTT. Translating it yields CASSYRGADEKLFF.

There are many counts of this clonotype. The chain carries TRBV15 and TRBJ2-7; 7 bases align to TRBD2. The J segment lost 2 bases and the V segment lost 3 bases, leaving 4 bases of the junction unmatched. CDR3 length: 14 amino acids. Germline V gives CDR1 LNHNV, CDR2 YYDKDF (reference sequence). The CDR3 DNA reads as TGTGCCACCAGCAGCGTCGGGAGGCCCTACGAGCAGTACTTC. Amino acid sequence: CATSSVGRPYEQYF.

In its sample, this clonotype was seen many times. The gene calls are TRBV5-6 and TRBJ2-3; 13 bases align to TRBD2. The CDR3 totals 18 residues. Per germline, CDR1 SGHDT and CDR2 YYEEEE. V trimming: 1 base; J trimming: 1 base; junction bases outside the gene matches: 6. In DNA, the CDR3 is TGTGCCAGCAGCTTGACTAGCGGGAGGGCGTTCGGCACAGATACGCAGTATTTT. Translated: CASSLTSGRAFGTDTQYF. The variable domain in full, completed from reference TRBV5-6 and TRBJ2-3, reads DAGVTQSPTHLIKTRGQQVTLRCSPKSGHDTVSWYQQALGQGPQFIFQYYEEEERQRGNFPDRFSGHQFPNYSSELNVNALLLGDSALYLCASSLTSGRAFGTDTQYFGPGTRLTVL.

This chain uses TRBV29-1 with TRBJ2-1; 8 nucleotides agree with TRBD1. This CDR3 is 13 amino acids long. The junction had 10 bases not matched to a gene; V was cut back by 6 bases and J by 9 bases. Germline V gene sequence: CDR1 SQVTM, CDR2 ANQGSEA. The CDR3 nucleotides read TGCAGCGTAGCCGGGACAGGTTATTCTGAGCAGTTCTTC. It yields the protein CSVAGTGYSEQFF.

This clonotype was counted ten times or more. This rearrangement joins TRBV7-9 to TRBJ2-1, with 9 nucleotides matching TRBD1. J gave up 5 bases and V 6 bases, and 8 bases lay outside the gene matches. The V gene's germline CDR1 is SEHNR and CDR2 FQNEAQ (reference sequence). This CDR3 has 15 residues. In DNA, the CDR3 is TGTGCCAGCAGTCAGCCGGGACAGGGTAACAATGAGCAGTTCTTC. It encodes CASSQPGQGNNEQFF.